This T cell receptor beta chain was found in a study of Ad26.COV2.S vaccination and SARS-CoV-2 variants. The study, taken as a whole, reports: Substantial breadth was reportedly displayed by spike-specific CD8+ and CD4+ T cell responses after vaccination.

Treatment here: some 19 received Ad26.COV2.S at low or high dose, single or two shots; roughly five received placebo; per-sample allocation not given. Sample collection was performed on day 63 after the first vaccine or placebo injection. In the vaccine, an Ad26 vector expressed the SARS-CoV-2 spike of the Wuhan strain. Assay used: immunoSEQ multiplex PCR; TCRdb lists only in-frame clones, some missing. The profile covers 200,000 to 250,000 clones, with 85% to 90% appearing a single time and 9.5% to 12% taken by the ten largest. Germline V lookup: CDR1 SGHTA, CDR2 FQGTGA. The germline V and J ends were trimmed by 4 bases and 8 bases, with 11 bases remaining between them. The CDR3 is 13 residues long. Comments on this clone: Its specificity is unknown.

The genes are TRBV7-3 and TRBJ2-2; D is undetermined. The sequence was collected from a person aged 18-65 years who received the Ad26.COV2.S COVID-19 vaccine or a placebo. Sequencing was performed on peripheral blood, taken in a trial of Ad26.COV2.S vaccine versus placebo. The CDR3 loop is CASSSRTGGELFF. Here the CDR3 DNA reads TGTGCCAGCAGCTCAAGGACCGGAGGGGAGCTGTTTTTT. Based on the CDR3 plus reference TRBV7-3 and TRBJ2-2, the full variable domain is GAGVSQTPSNKVTEKGKYVELRCDPISGHTALYWYRQSLGQGPEFLIYFQGTGAADDSGLPNDRFFAVRPEGSVSTLKIQRTERGDSAVYLCASSSRTGGELFFGEGSRLTVL.